These T cell receptor beta chains were read from a single sample in a study of T cell repertoires in cytomegalovirus infection. TCRdb re-called the reads through MiXCR, storing one row per CDR3 protein. This sample has approximately 490,000 distinct CDR3 sequences, with about 11% found just once. Source material: PBMCs. All receptors come from a human donor in good health (CMV status not recorded). Some clones in this sample may be carry-over from other donors' samples. The CDR3 runs from the conserved cysteine through the conserved F or W. The D gene is left open where the match is weak. Clone size is shown for a subset of rows, as once, few, many or a class of expanded clone.

TRBD1	TRBJ2-2	TRBV20-1	few	CSARDRDRVTGELFF	TGCAGTGCTAGAGATCGGGACAGGGTTACCGGGGAGCTGTTTTTT
NA	TRBJ1-1	TRBV6-1	many	CASSRTLRGEAFF	TGTGCCAGCAGCCGTACCCTCAGGGGAGAAGCTTTCTTT
NA	TRBJ1-5	TRBV7-9	NA	CASSSSKGSNQPQHF	TGTGCCAGCAGCTCCTCAAAGGGTTCCAATCAGCCCCAGCATTTT
NA	TRBJ2-5	TRBV18	few	CASSTRKQETQYF	TGTGCCAGCTCCACTAGAAAGCAAGAGACCCAGTACTTC
NA	TRBJ1-6	TRBV2	few	CVGGASNNSPLHF	TGTGTGGGGGGAGCATCGAATAATTCACCCCTCCACTTT
NA	TRBJ1-4	TRBV5-1	few	CASTSGGTTNEKLFF	TGCGCCAGCACCTCGGGGGGGACAACTAATGAAAAACTGTTTTTT
TRBD2	TRBJ2-5	TRBV10-3	many	CAISEGGRPQETQYF	TGTGCCATCAGTGAGGGCGGGAGGCCCCAAGAGACCCAGTACTTC
NA	TRBJ1-1	TRBV7-9	few	CASSLGIRNTEAFF	TGTGCCAGCAGCTTAGGAATCCGGAACACTGAAGCTTTCTTT
TRBD1	TRBJ1-1	TRBV25-1	NA	CASKDRGLAEAFF	TGTGCCAGCAAGGACAGGGGGCTGGCTGAAGCTTTCTTT
NA	TRBJ2-7	TRBV7-9	many	CASSSEQGRKGSYEQYF	TGTGCCAGCAGCTCGGAACAGGGAAGGAAGGGTTCCTACGAGCAGTACTTC
NA	TRBJ2-1	TRBV14	few	CASSPRWTGEYNEQFF	TGTGCCAGCAGCCCGCGGTGGACGGGAGAGTACAATGAGCAGTTCTTC
NA	TRBJ1-1	TRBV29-1	NA	CSVDRTKNTEAFF	TGCAGCGTTGATAGGACGAAGAACACTGAAGCTTTCTTT
TRBD1	TRBJ1-4	TRBV12-3/TRBV12-4	many	CASSFSTGLIEKLFF	TGTGCCAGCAGTTTTTCGACAGGGCTAATCGAAAAACTGTTTTTT
NA	TRBJ1-1	TRBV27	many	CASSSHQVAPNTEAFF	TGTGCCAGCAGTTCACACCAGGTCGCCCCGAACACTGAAGCTTTCTTT
TRBD2	TRBJ2-1	TRBV6-1	few	CASSSIRLAGGDEQFF	TGTGCCAGCAGCTCTATTCGGCTAGCGGGAGGAGATGAGCAGTTCTTC
NA	TRBJ2-7	TRBV12-3/TRBV12-4	many	CASSFVGAREQYF	TGTGCCAGCAGTTTTGTGGGGGCGCGTGAGCAGTACTTC
TRBD1	TRBJ2-2	TRBV18	NA	CASSPSGQGDTGELFF	TGTGCCAGCTCACCCTCGGGACAGGGGGACACCGGGGAGCTGTTTTTT
NA	TRBJ1-2	TRBV6-1	few	CASIWGTINYGYTF	TGTGCCAGCATATGGGGAACTATTAACTATGGCTACACCTTC
TRBD2	TRBJ2-5	TRBV2	many	CASSELAGGRGTQYF	TGTGCCAGCAGTGAACTAGCGGGGGGCCGAGGGACCCAGTACTTC
TRBD1	TRBJ1-2	TRBV11-2	many	CASSSDRAPSSYGYTF	TGTGCCAGCAGCTCTGACAGGGCCCCAAGTAGCTATGGCTACACCTTC
NA	TRBJ1-5	TRBV5-1	few	CASSSEDGLTQHF	TGCGCCAGCAGCTCAGAGGACGGTCTTACCCAGCATTTT
TRBD2	TRBJ2-1	TRBV28	many	CASKWREMDEQFF	TGTGCCAGCAAATGGCGGGAGATGGATGAGCAGTTCTTC
NA	TRBJ1-1	TRBV7-9	many	CASSLAGKRNTEAFF	TGTGCCAGCAGCTTGGCAGGAAAGAGGAACACTGAAGCTTTCTTT
TRBD2	TRBJ2-1	TRBV12-3/TRBV12-4	many	CASSLNGGAYNEQFF	TGTGCCAGCAGTTTAAACGGGGGGGCCTACAATGAGCAGTTCTTC
NA	TRBJ2-1	TRBV3-1	NA	CASSPPGPTGDEQFF	TGTGCCAGCAGCCCTCCGGGCCCCACCGGCGATGAGCAGTTCTTC
TRBD2	TRBJ2-5	TRBV5-1	NA	CASSFLSGGNQETQYF	TGCGCCAGCAGCTTCCTTAGCGGGGGGAACCAAGAGACCCAGTACTTC
TRBD1	TRBJ1-4	TRBV7-9	many	CASSLQGAHPNEKLFF	TGTGCCAGCAGTCTACAGGGGGCGCACCCTAATGAAAAACTGTTTTTT
TRBD2	TRBJ2-7	TRBV20-1	many	CSARAGGDREQYF	TGCAGTGCTAGGGCCGGGGGGGATCGCGAGCAGTACTTC
NA	TRBJ2-3	TRBV13	few	CASSLGEQDSRGPDTQYF	TGTGCCAGCAGCTTAGGCGAGCAGGACAGCCGGGGGCCAGATACGCAGTATTTT
NA	TRBJ1-2	TRBV6-5	many	CASSSTSGDEKTAYGYTF	TGTGCCAGCAGTTCAACTAGTGGGGACGAGAAGACAGCCTATGGCTACACCTTC
NA	TRBJ2-3	TRBV24-1	NA	CATSGADTQYF	TGTGCCACCAGTGGTGCAGATACGCAGTATTTT
NA	TRBJ1-4	TRBV12-3/TRBV12-4	NA	CASSLGGQNEKLFF	TGTGCCAGCAGTTTAGGGGGCCAAAATGAAAAACTGTTTTTT
NA	TRBJ2-7	TRBV29-1	many	CSVEGRGPYEQYF	TGCAGCGTTGAAGGGAGGGGACCCTACGAGCAGTACTTC
TRBD1	TRBJ2-3	TRBV29-1	few	CSVLYGTGSDTQYF	TGCAGCGTCCTCTACGGGACAGGGTCCGATACGCAGTATTTT
NA	TRBJ2-5	TRBV10-3	NA	CAISDGGAETQYF	TGTGCCATCAGTGACGGCGGAGCAGAGACCCAGTACTTC
TRBD2	TRBJ2-3	TRBV18	NA	CASSLSSGVSTDTQYF	TGTGCCAGCTCACTTTCTAGCGGGGTGAGCACAGATACGCAGTATTTT
TRBD2	TRBJ2-1	TRBV28	many	CASSLRGDNEQFF	TGTGCCAGCAGTCTCCGGGGGGACAATGAGCAGTTCTTC
NA	TRBJ1-2	TRBV4-1	NA	CASNEYETENYGYTF	TGCGCCAGCAACGAATATGAGACGGAAAACTATGGCTACACCTTC
NA	TRBJ1-6	TRBV23-1	many	CASSHQLSSDNSPLHF	TGCGCCAGCAGTCACCAACTAAGCTCGGATAATTCACCCCTCCACTTT
NA	TRBJ2-5	TRBV7-9	NA	CASSPDRGDLLETQYF	TGTGCCAGCAGCCCCGATCGTGGGGACCTGCTCGAGACCCAGTACTTC
NA	TRBJ2-5	TRBV23-1	many	CASSQSEGYQETQYF	TGCGCCAGCAGTCAATCGGAGGGGTACCAAGAGACCCAGTACTTC
NA	TRBJ1-5	TRBV24-1	few	CATSESDQPQHF	TGTGCCACCAGTGAGTCCGATCAGCCCCAGCATTTT
TRBD1	TRBJ1-1	TRBV4-2	once	CASSQEPRGHMNTEAFF	TGTGCCAGCAGCCAAGAACCCAGGGGGCACATGAACACTGAAGCTTTCTTT
NA	TRBJ1-3	TRBV29-1	NA	CSIGLGDSGNTIYF	TGCAGCATTGGGCTGGGGGACTCTGGAAACACCATATATTTT
NA	TRBJ1-2	TRBV28	NA	CASSSPSSSGTEYGYTF	TGTGCCAGCAGTTCCCCGTCATCTTCCGGGACGGAGTATGGCTACACCTTC
TRBD1	TRBJ2-1	TRBV12-3/TRBV12-4	many	CASRGQGDNEQFF	TGTGCCAGCAGGGGACAGGGGGACAATGAGCAGTTCTTC
NA	TRBJ1-2	TRBV6-6	few	CASSRDILWDGYTF	TGTGCCAGCAGCCGGGACATACTATGGGATGGCTACACCTTC
TRBD1	TRBJ1-2	TRBV20-1	NA	CSVKQGAGYTF	TGCAGTGTTAAACAGGGGGCTGGCTACACCTTC
NA	TRBJ2-7	TRBV10-3	many	CATGVGGDSEQYF	TGTGCCACAGGCGTGGGGGGCGACTCCGAGCAGTACTTC
TRBD2	TRBJ2-7	TRBV20-1	NA	CSAGNSGAEPYEQYF	TGCAGTGCAGGGAATAGCGGGGCGGAGCCTTACGAGCAGTACTTC
NA	TRBJ1-5	TRBV15	many	CATSRDRGREPQHF	TGTGCCACCAGCAGAGACAGGGGCAGGGAGCCCCAGCATTTT
NA	TRBJ2-3	TRBV9	many	CASSVYGTKGDTQYF	TGTGCCAGCAGCGTATACGGGACAAAGGGAGATACGCAGTATTTT
NA	TRBJ1-2	TRBV6-2/TRBV6-3	many	CASNDGPNYGYTF	TGTGCCAGCAACGACGGACCCAACTATGGCTACACCTTC
NA	TRBJ1-6	TRBV7-8	many	CASSSARQEPNSPLHF	TGTGCCAGCAGCTCGGCTCGACAGGAGCCTAATTCACCCCTCCACTTT
NA	TRBJ1-2	TRBV6-6	few	CASSYRGDGYTF	TGTGCCAGCAGTTACAGGGGGGATGGCTACACCTTC